This entry concerns a single TCR beta chain. This CDR3 contains 15 residues. V was cut by 2 bases and J by 4 bases, with 11 bases left in between. CDR1 and CDR2 (germline): LNHDA, SQIVND (reference sequence). The data belong to a study of T cells after yellow fever vaccination. Whole-study findings and limits: Abundant clonotypes from the bulk population could have been carried over as contaminants into FACS-sorted repertoires.

TCRdb re-analysed the 5' RACE reads in MiXCR, keeping a single row per CDR3 protein. The table records over 65,000 distinct CDR3 sequences, approximately 12% of them present only once. J is TRBJ2-2 and V is TRBV19; D call uncertain. The receptor's source is a man in his late teens or twenties who received the YFV17D yellow fever vaccine. Sequences were derived from CD8+ T cells not binding an NS4B(214-222) dextramer, sorted from PBMCs, sampled 21 days after the first yellow fever vaccination. Written as DNA, the CDR3 is TGTGCCAGTAGTATATGGCAAGGCCCCACCGGGGAGCTGTTTTTT. It codes for CASSIWQGPTGELFF.